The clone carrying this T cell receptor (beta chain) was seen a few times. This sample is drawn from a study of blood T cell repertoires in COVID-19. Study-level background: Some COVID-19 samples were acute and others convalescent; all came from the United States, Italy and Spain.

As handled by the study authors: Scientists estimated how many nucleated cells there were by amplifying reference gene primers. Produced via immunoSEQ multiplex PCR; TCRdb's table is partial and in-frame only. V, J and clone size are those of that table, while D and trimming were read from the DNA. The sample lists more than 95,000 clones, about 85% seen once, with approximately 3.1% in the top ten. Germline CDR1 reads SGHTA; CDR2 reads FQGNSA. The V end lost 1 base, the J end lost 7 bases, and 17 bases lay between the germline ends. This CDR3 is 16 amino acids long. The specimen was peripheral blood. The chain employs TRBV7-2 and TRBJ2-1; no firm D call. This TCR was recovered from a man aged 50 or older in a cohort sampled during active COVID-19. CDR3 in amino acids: CASSLVSSSFGNEQFF. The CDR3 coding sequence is TGTGCCAGCAGCTTAGTGTCGAGTAGTTTTGGTAATGAGCAGTTCTTC.